This T cell receptor (beta chain) was sequenced during a study of blood T cell repertoires in COVID-19. Background on the study: The United States, Italy and Spain supplied acute and convalescent COVID-19 samples. PBMCs, B-cell-depleted T cells, or T cells were the source of the cDNA or gDNA that made up the material.

How the authors handled the data: Reference gene primers were amplified, and this amplification served to estimate nucleated cell counts. Assay: immunoSEQ multiplex PCR; the TCRdb copy retains only in-frame clones and omits some. V and J calls and clone size are copied from that table; D and trimming were computed from the DNA. Altogether about 280,000 clones are present, approximately 84% being singletons, with the ten largest covering roughly 1.9%. This CDR3 is 16 amino acids long. Germline V gene lookup returns CDR1 SGHTA and CDR2 FQGTGA. Trimming left V 9 bases short and J 2 bases short, with 17 bases between.

Sequencing input: peripheral blood. The receptor was derived from a woman in her twenties or thirties who had recovered from COVID-19. The gene calls are TRBV7-3 and TRBJ2-6; a weak D match, TRBD2 (5 bases). CDR3 residues: CASSPRTGTGANVLTF. The CDR3 DNA reads TGTGCCAGTTCTCCCCGGACCGGGACTGGGGCCAACGTCCTGACTTTC.